A selection of T cell receptor beta chains follows, all from one sample in a study of CD8+ T cells in alopecia areata. The data were produced by immunoSEQ multiplex PCR, yet TCRdb's version contains in-frame clones alone and is incomplete. This table holds approximately 180,000 clones, about three fifths found once. Sequencing used CD4+ T cells sorted from blood, obtained at approximately week 60, from a patient treated with tofacitinib. The receptor source for this set is a human donor with alopecia areata. The CDR3 runs from the conserved cysteine through the conserved F or W. The D gene is left open where the match is weak. Part of the rows lack a size; the others show once, few, many or a class for expanded clones.

V gene,clone size,J gene,D gene,CDR3 protein,CDR3 DNA
TRBV7-2,few,TRBJ1-6,NA,CASSVYVGPNNSPLHF,TGTGCCAGCAGCGTATACGTGGGACCGAATAATTCACCCCTCCACTTT
TRBV5-1,NA,TRBJ1-4,NA,CASSLALTGTNEKLFF,TGCGCCAGCAGCTTGGCCCTGACGGGGACTAATGAAAAACTGTTTTTT
TRBV19,NA,TRBJ2-5,NA,CASSITGDQETQYF,TGTGCCAGTAGCATCACAGGAGATCAAGAGACCCAGTACTTC
TRBV5-1,once,TRBJ2-3,NA,CASSLMFTDTQYF,TGCGCCAGCAGCTTAATGTTCACAGATACGCAGTATTTT
TRBV30,NA,TRBJ2-4,NA,CAFNSGAKNIQYF,TGTGCCTTCAACTCAGGCGCCAAAAACATTCAGTACTTC
TRBV4-1,NA,TRBJ2-1,NA,CASSQEEFGSYNEQFF,TGCGCCAGCAGCCAAGAGGAATTCGGCTCCTACAATGAGCAGTTCTTC
TRBV7-2,few,TRBJ2-3,NA,CASSFLARTQYF,TGTGCCAGCAGCTTTCTGGCAAGGACGCAGTATTTT
TRBV7-9,NA,TRBJ2-6,TRBD2,CASNRLAGLHSGANVLTF,TGTGCCAGCAACAGACTAGCGGGGCTCCATTCTGGGGCCAACGTCCTGACTTTC
TRBV5-4,NA,TRBJ2-3,NA,CASSSRTKDTQYF,TGTGCCAGCAGCTCACGAACAAAGGATACGCAGTATTTT
TRBV4-1,NA,TRBJ1-5,TRBD1,CASSQEPGQEDQPQHF,TGCGCCAGCAGCCAGGAGCCGGGACAGGAAGATCAGCCCCAGCATTTT
TRBV7-2,NA,TRBJ1-4,NA,CASSLARAVQEKLFF,TGTGCCAGCAGCTTAGCCCGGGCAGTTCAAGAAAAACTGTTTTTT
TRBV2,once,TRBJ2-3,TRBD1,CASSLGTATDTQYF,TGTGCCAGCAGTCTCGGGACAGCGACAGATACGCAGTATTTT
TRBV2,NA,TRBJ1-2,NA,CASSLNRVSNYGYTF,TGTGCCAGCAGCCTAAACAGGGTGTCTAACTATGGCTACACCTTC
TRBV5-1,NA,TRBJ1-6,NA,CASSGGYNSPLHF,TGCGCCAGCAGCGGGGGCTATAATTCACCCCTCCACTTT
TRBV7-2,NA,TRBJ1-5,NA,CASSFLNQPQHF,TGTGCCAGCAGCTTTCTGAATCAGCCCCAGCATTTT
TRBV4-1,NA,TRBJ1-5,NA,CASSQGWGASNQPQHF,TGCGCCAGCAGCCAAGGGTGGGGGGCGAGCAATCAGCCCCAGCATTTT
TRBV2,few,TRBJ1-6,NA,CASSGTGGTPLHF,TGTGCCAGCAGTGGAACTGGGGGGACACCCCTCCACTTT
TRBV6-1,NA,TRBJ1-4,TRBD1,CASSRDSNEKLFF,TGTGCCAGCAGCCGGGACAGTAATGAAAAACTGTTTTTT
TRBV30,NA,TRBJ2-7,NA,CAYLPRGGIYEQYF,TGTGCCTACCTACCACGCGGCGGGATCTACGAGCAGTACTTC
TRBV11-1,few,TRBJ2-3,NA,CASSQRQKTQTWTQYF,TGTGCCAGCAGCCAGCGACAGAAGACTCAGACGTGGACGCAGTATTTT
TRBV29-1,few,TRBJ1-5,TRBD1,CSGRQGVDQPQHF,TGCAGCGGGCGACAGGGGGTTGATCAGCCCCAGCATTTT
TRBV25-1,few,TRBJ1-1,NA,CASSESEGMNTEAFF,TGTGCCAGCAGTGAATCCGAGGGCATGAACACTGAAGCTTTCTTT
TRBV7-2,NA,TRBJ2-7,NA,CASSLNPIDGYEQYF,TGTGCCAGCAGCTTAAACCCTATCGACGGCTACGAGCAGTACTTC
TRBV23-1,few,TRBJ1-1,NA,CASIYRTRNTEAFF,TGCGCCAGCATATACAGAACCCGGAACACTGAAGCTTTCTTT
TRBV6-1,few,TRBJ2-7,NA,CASTQAGSGEQYF,TGTGCCAGCACTCAAGCTGGTTCCGGCGAGCAGTACTTC
TRBV6-5,NA,TRBJ2-2,TRBD1,CASSDRVTGELFF,TGTGCCAGCAGCGACAGGGTAACCGGGGAGCTGTTTTTT
TRBV5-1,NA,TRBJ1-2,NA,CASSTALSTRGYGYTF,TGCGCCAGCAGCACGGCCCTTTCAACCCGGGGCTATGGCTACACCTTC
TRBV2,NA,TRBJ2-3,NA,CASSFTDTQYF,TGTGCCAGCAGCTTCACAGATACGCAGTATTTT
TRBV30,NA,TRBJ1-5,TRBD1,CAWSLRGQGNQPQHF,TGTGCCTGGAGCTTAAGGGGACAGGGGAATCAGCCCCAGCATTTT
TRBV6-5,NA,TRBJ1-5,TRBD1,CASSQGRDNQPQHF,TGTGCCAGCTCACAGGGGAGAGACAATCAGCCCCAGCATTTT
TRBV29-1,NA,TRBJ2-3,NA,CSVVGRYTDTQYF,TGCAGCGTTGTTGGCAGATACACAGATACGCAGTATTTT
TRBV15,NA,TRBJ2-5,NA,CATSRGKETQYF,TGTGCCACCAGCAGAGGAAAGGAGACCCAGTACTTC
TRBV5-1,NA,TRBJ2-3,TRBD2,CASSLPTSGGLGDTQYF,TGCGCCAGCAGCTTACCTACTAGCGGGGGGTTGGGAGATACGCAGTATTTT
TRBV7-8,NA,TRBJ2-3,TRBD2,CASSSPAGVSTDTQYF,TGTGCCAGCAGCTCGCCGGCGGGGGTTAGCACAGATACGCAGTATTTT
TRBV6-1,few,TRBJ2-3,NA,CASIQEGYSTDTQYF,TGTGCCAGCATTCAAGAGGGGTATAGCACAGATACGCAGTATTTT
TRBV5-1,NA,TRBJ2-1,NA,CASSLDTNNEQFF,TGCGCCAGCAGCCTGGACACAAACAATGAGCAGTTCTTC
TRBV2,NA,TRBJ1-3,NA,CASREKTGIGNTIYF,TGTGCCAGCAGAGAAAAAACAGGGATCGGAAACACCATATATTTT
TRBV29-1,NA,TRBJ2-6,NA,CSANAGANVLTF,TGCAGCGCAAACGCTGGGGCCAACGTCCTGACTTTC
TRBV11-3,NA,TRBJ2-4,TRBD1,CASSLGDRGDIQYF,TGTGCCAGCAGCTTAGGGGACAGGGGAGACATTCAGTACTTC
TRBV14,few,TRBJ2-1,TRBD2,CASRPTSGEQFF,TGTGCCAGCAGGCCAACTAGCGGCGAGCAGTTCTTC
TRBV7-2,NA,TRBJ2-4,NA,CASSLALVGGIQYF,TGTGCCAGCAGCTTAGCACTAGTCGGGGGCATTCAGTACTTC
TRBV30,NA,TRBJ2-1,TRBD2,CACAGLAGGFEQFF,TGTGCCTGCGCTGGACTAGCGGGGGGTTTTGAGCAGTTCTTC